This TCR beta chain was observed in a study of blood T cell repertoires in COVID-19. Study-wide context: Donors in the United States, Italy and Spain gave samples during acute or convalescent COVID-19. T cells, B-cell-depleted T cells, or PBMCs provided the cDNA or gDNA that served as material.

V lost 6 bases, J lost 2 bases, and 18 bases lay in between. This CDR3 has 16 residues. Germline-derived CDR1 and CDR2 are SGHRS and YFSETQ. Source study methods: Reference gene primer amplification gave nucleated cell count estimates. The method was immunoSEQ multiplex PCR; TCRdb's version includes in-frame clones alone and lacks a portion of them. The DNA gave D and trimming, while V, J and clone size come from that table. The repertoire consists of under 150,000 clones, with over 65% occurring once and the leading ten covering over 7.5%. The genes are TRBV5-1 and TRBJ2-1; D might be TRBD2 (6 bases). Sequenced: peripheral blood. The receptor comes from a woman aged 40 to 50 with acute or convalescent COVID-19. DNA of the CDR3: TGCGCCAGCAACGCGGGGTCCCAAAGGCCCTACAATGAGCAGTTCTTC. Amino acid sequence: CASNAGSQRPYNEQFF.